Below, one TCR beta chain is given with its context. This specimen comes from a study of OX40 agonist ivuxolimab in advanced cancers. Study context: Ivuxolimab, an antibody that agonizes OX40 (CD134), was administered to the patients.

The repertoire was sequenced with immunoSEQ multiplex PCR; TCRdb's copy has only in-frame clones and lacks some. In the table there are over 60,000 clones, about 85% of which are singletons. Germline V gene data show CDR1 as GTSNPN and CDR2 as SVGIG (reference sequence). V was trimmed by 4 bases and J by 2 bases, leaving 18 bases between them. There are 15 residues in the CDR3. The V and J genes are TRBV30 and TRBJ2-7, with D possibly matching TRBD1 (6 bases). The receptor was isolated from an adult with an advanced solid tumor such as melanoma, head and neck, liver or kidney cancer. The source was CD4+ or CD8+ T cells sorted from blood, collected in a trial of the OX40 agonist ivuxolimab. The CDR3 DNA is TGTGCCTGGACCCAAGAGGACAGAACCACCTACGAGCAGTACTTC. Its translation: CAWTQEDRTTYEQYF.